A single sample is the source of the 11 T cell receptor beta chains below, sequenced in a study of blood T cells in healthy people across ages (dated by TCRdb to 2013 to 2016). Library prep was done by 5' RACE. Sequencer: Illumina HiSeq 2500. A second PCR of roughly 7 to 11 cycles was performed with a sample-barcoded 5' primer and a J-beta primer mix. The public reads were reanalyzed by TCRdb: fastp trimming at Q25, MiXCR alignment, in-frame beta chains only. Every CDR3 protein is listed once, alongside the most common genes and DNA of its rows. The sample has more than 800,000 distinct CDR3 sequences on record, around 26% of them singletons. The ten most abundant clones make up around 15% of the sample. The sequenced sample consisted of blood. The receptors stem from an elderly woman in good health.

The chain links TRBV7-2 to TRBJ2-1; tentatively, D is TRBD2 (7 bases). Trimming cost V 2 bases and J 3 bases, with 11 bases left between them. The germline gives CDR1 SGHTA, CDR2 FQGNSA. CDR3 length equals 15 residues. The CDR3 loop is CASSLSGTFYNEQFF. The CDR3 DNA sequence: TGTGCCAGCAGCTTAAGCGGGACATTCTACAATGAGCAGTTCTTC.

This clonotype showed up many times. The V gene is TRBV11-2, the J gene TRBJ2-5, with 8 bases lining up with TRBD1. V shed 2 bases and J 1 base; nucleotides not matched to a gene: 3. The germline V gene encodes CDR1 SGHAT and CDR2 FQNNGV. The CDR3 is made up of 15 amino acids. Here the CDR3 DNA reads TGTGCCAGCAGCTTACCCAGGGGGCGCCAAGAGACCCAGTACTTC. Residues: CASSLPRGRQETQYF. The variable domain in full, with the rest retrieved from reference TRBV11-2 and TRBJ2-5, is EAGVAQSPRYKIIEKRQSVAFWCNPISGHATLYWYQQILGQGPKLLIQFQNNGVVDDSQLPKDRFSAERLKGVDSTLKIQPAKLEDSAVYLCASSLPRGRQETQYFGPGTRLLVL.

Concerning this clonotype itself: One end of the junction fails to match germline, which may point to a read error. The rearrangement links TRBV3-1 to TRBJ2-1; the D gene is possibly TRBD1 (5 bases). The CDR3 runs to 16 residues. Germline loops: CDR1 LGHDT, CDR2 YNNKEL (reference sequence). The chain's CDR3 is CASSQGLQFVFNEQFF. In nucleotides, the CDR3 is TGCGCCAGCAGCCAGGGCCTGCAGTTTGTCTTCAATGAGCAGTTCTTC.

The sample holds many counts of this clonotype. CDR3 residues: CASSSAVRAYNEQFF. CDR3 DNA sequence: TGTGCCAGCAGCTCAGCGGTACGGGCGTACAATGAGCAGTTCTTC. The gene calls are TRBV7-2 and TRBJ2-1, with a possible D match to TRBD2 (5 bases). Germline V gene data show CDR1 as SGHTA and CDR2 as FQGNSA. The CDR3 consists of 15 residues. Trimming cost V 4 bases and J 4 bases, with 14 bases left between them.

This clonotype was picked up many times. The chain couples TRBV6-1 to TRBJ2-1; 9 nucleotides line up with TRBD1. This CDR3 has 14 residues. The germline V gene has CDR1 MNHNS and CDR2 SASEGT. With 1 base clipped from V and 8 bases from J, the junction kept 3 bases outside the gene matches. The CDR3 coding sequence is TGTGCCAGCAGTGAAGAACAGGGGGCACATGAGCAGTTCTTC. It encodes CASSEEQGAHEQFF.

To note about this clonotype: This clone may be a read error of a much larger clone one base away. The chain carries TRBV1 and TRBJ2-1; the table's TRBD1 call for D was not verified on the DNA. TRBV1 is designated a pseudogene. The CDR3 totals 13 residues. This CDR3 reads CTSSGCGGNVQFF. The CDR3, as DNA: TGCACCAGCAGCGGGTGCGGGGGAAATGTGCAGTTCTTC.

This sequence joins TRBV20-1 and TRBJ2-7, with D possibly TRBD1 on 6 matching bases. The V gene's germline CDR1 is DFQATT and CDR2 SNEGSKA (reference sequence). CDR3 length: 14 residues. The V end was cut by 0 bases, the J end by 5 bases, with 14 bases between. The CDR3 nucleotides are TGCAGTGCTAGAGATCAAACAGGGCTAAACGAGCAGTACTTC. Translated, it gives CSARDQTGLNEQYF.

This chain uses TRBV2 with TRBJ1-5; no clear D. Trimming took off 4 bases at V and 4 bases at J, with 11 bases between the two ends. The CDR3 totals 14 residues. Germline CDR1 SNHLY, CDR2 FYNNEI. In DNA, the CDR3 is TGTGCCAGCAGTGGTGTTAGCCCGAATCAGCCCCAGCATTTT. It encodes CASSGVSPNQPQHF.

This chain links TRBV11-2 with TRBJ2-7; the D call may be TRBD1 or TRBD2 (5 bases each). The CDR3 sequence is 13 residues long. Between the trimmed V and J ends, which lost 5 bases and 7 bases, there was a span of 15 bases. The germline V gene has CDR1 SGHAT and CDR2 FQNNGV. CDR3 DNA: TGTGCCAGCAGCCAGGGACCTCGCCAGGAGCAGTACTTC. It specifies CASSQGPRQEQYF.

This clonotype showed up many times. This sequence joins TRBV6-2 or TRBV6-3 and TRBJ1-2; the D is unclear. There are 11 residues in the CDR3. Germline V gives CDR1 MNHEY, CDR2 SVGEGT. The germline V and J ends were trimmed by 6 bases and 4 bases, with 6 bases remaining between them. CDR3 DNA sequence: TGTGCCAGCAGCCACCTCTATGGCTACACCTTC. This encodes CASSHLYGYTF.

Comments on this clonotype: Germline and junction disagree at one end, which may indicate a read error. The chain has TRBV2 and TRBJ2-3, with 11 nucleotides matching TRBD2. Germline lookup yields CDR1 SNHLY and CDR2 FYNNEI. The CDR3 totals 15 residues. The CDR3 sequence: CASSRLAGNTDAQYF. For the CDR3, the DNA is TGTGCCAGCAGTCGACTAGCGGGGAACACAGATGCGCAGTATTTT.